This T cell receptor beta chain was captured by sequencing in a study of blood T cells in healthy people across ages (dated by TCRdb to the mid-2010s). Regarding the study in general: In model experiments, template switching captured about one uniquely barcoded TCR beta cDNA molecule for every two T cells. To track age-related changes in TCR beta repertoire diversity, the study relied on deep sequencing normalized with unique cDNA molecular identifiers. The donors were split into four age groups: young (average approximately 16 years), middle-aged (around 40), aged (more than 55) and long-lived (about 74). To avoid experimental bias, donors of different ages were distributed randomly across sequencing lanes. The study analyzed two additional independent replicas of 1 million unique cDNA reads from the same blood draw for two donors, one aged 18 to 29 and one aged 80 or older.

Systemically healthy Caucasian individuals from Russia, 39 in total and aged about 6 to 95 years, were included as donors. Around 10 milliliters of peripheral blood were drawn from each donor into EDTA-treated Vacutainer tubes. Ficoll-Paque density-gradient centrifugation was used to isolate PBMCs, with at least 6.5 million per sample. Total RNA was extracted from PBMCs with Trizol reagent, with at least 5 micrograms obtained per sample. The percentages of naive CD45RAhigh/CD27high T cells were determined by flow cytometry on a PBMC aliquot from every donor. V is clipped by 3 bases and J by 8 bases, and the sequence between their germline boundaries is 8 bases long. CDR1 and CDR2, looked up from the germline V gene (reference sequence), are LGHDT and YNNKEL. The cysteine opens and the phenylalanine closes a CDR3 of 12 amino acids. Only the CDR3 DNA stays, 36 bases, in frame from base 1. In this sample, this clonotype turned up many times. Its binding antigen is unknown. No base quality information exists; no much larger clone differs at one position.

General findings and caveats noted by the study authors: Observed TCR beta diversity correlated strongly with the percentage of naive T cells measured by flow cytometry. Observed TCR beta diversity per million T cells fell roughly linearly with age, and a significant reduction was already apparent by age about 43. Total diversity estimates from one million sequenced T cells were considered lower bounds and underestimates. Because donor CMV infection status was unknown, age-related changes in expanded clonotypes were potentially confounded. Compared with the aged group, the long-lived group had more naive CD4+ T cells, fewer expanded clones and increased TCR diversity, a pattern suggesting age selection. Because profiling used bulk unsorted PBMCs, naive and antigen-experienced compartments could not be compared conclusively.

The method was 5' RACE. The listed sequencing device is Illumina HiSeq 2500. The second PCR ran for roughly 7 to 12 cycles and used a J-beta primer mix along with a sample-barcoded 5' primer. A unique molecular identifier was introduced onto each TCR beta cDNA molecule by a template-switch 5' adaptor carrying 12 random nucleotides. At least 2.5 million CDR3-containing paired-end reads were obtained from each sample. First-strand cDNA synthesis was performed from all RNA using the Mint cDNA synthesis kit, with priming by a TRBC-specific oligonucleotide. Following uracil-DNA glycosylase treatment, all cDNA underwent a first 18-cycle PCR with the universal primers M1SS and BC2_uni_R. Concerning the study's data processing: For normalization, 1 million high-quality reads were randomly selected from each sample, with every read carrying a distinct molecular identifier. Reads sharing molecular identifiers were discarded rather than binned into consensus sequences. MiTCR, set to a Q25 quality threshold and the strictest error-elimination algorithm, was used for CDR3 identification, clonotype clustering and error correction. Lower-bound total TCR beta diversity was estimated with a nonparametric unseen species model using Euler transformation. TCRdb handled the public reads itself, with Q25 trimming in fastp and clone calling in MiXCR, and kept productive beta chains. Each entry merges the rows of one CDR3 protein and shows their most common DNA and genes. The authors' filters were not applied to this entry. The sample contains about 1,800,000 distinct CDR3 sequences, roughly 30% of them found a single time. The ten largest clones represent roughly 8% of the sample.

The sequence was collected from a woman aged 25 to 39 in good health. The rearranged chain carries TRBV3-1 and TRBJ2-1; no D gene can be assigned with confidence. The specimen sequenced was blood. Read as DNA, the sequence is TGTGCCAGCAGCCAGACCGGCGATGAGCAGTTCTTC. It translates to CASSQTGDEQFF.